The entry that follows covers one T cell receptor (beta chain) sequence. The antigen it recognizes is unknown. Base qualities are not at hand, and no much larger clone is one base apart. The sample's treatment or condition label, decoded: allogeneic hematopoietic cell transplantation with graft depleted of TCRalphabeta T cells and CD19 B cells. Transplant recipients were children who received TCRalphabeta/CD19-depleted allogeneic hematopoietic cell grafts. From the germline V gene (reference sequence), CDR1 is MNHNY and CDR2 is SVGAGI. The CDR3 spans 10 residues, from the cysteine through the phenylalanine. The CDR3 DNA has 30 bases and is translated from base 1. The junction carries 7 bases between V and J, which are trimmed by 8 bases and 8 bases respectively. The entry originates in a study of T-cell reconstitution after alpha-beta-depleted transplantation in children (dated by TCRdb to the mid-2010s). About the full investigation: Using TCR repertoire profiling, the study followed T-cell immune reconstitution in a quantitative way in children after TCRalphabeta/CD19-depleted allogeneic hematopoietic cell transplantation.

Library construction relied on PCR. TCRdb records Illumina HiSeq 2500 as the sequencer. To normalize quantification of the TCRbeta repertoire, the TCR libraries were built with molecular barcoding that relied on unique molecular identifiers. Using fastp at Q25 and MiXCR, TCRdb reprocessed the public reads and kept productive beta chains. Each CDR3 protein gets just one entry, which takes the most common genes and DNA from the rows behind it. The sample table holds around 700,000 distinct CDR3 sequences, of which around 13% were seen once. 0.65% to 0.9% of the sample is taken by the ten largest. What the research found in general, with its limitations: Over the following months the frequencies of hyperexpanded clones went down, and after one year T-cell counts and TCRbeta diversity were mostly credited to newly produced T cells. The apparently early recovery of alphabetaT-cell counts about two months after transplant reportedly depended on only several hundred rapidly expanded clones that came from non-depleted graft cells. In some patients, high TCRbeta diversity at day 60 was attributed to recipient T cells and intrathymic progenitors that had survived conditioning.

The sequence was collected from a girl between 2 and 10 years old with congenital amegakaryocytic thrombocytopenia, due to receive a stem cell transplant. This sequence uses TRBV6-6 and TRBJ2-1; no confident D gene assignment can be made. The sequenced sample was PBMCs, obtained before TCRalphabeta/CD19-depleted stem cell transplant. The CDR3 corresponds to CASSAHEQFF. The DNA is TGTGCCAGCTCGGCCCATGAGCAGTTCTTC.